These T cell receptor beta chains were read from a single sample in a study of cytomegalovirus exposure and HLA in healthy donors. Clones were sequenced by immunoSEQ multiplex PCR, and TCRdb holds only the in-frame ones, with some missing. This sample has some 88,000 clones; 65% to 80% occur once, and the top ten carry about a sixth. The sequenced sample was PBMCs. All receptors come from a woman in her late teens or twenties in good health and CMV-seropositive. The CDR3 runs from the conserved cysteine through the conserved F or W. The order of the fields is CDR3 DNA, CDR3 protein, clone size, D gene, J gene, V gene, CDR3 length. D genes are given only for firm matches. Size is omitted from some rows. Given values are once, few, many or a class for expanded clones.

cdr3_nt: TGTGCCAGCAGTGAAGCGCAGGGTTGGGGCAATCAGCCCCAGCATTTT
cdr3_aa: CASSEAQGWGNQPQHF
clone_size: -
d_call: -
j_call: TRBJ1-5
v_call: TRBV6-1
cdr3_length: 16

cdr3_nt: TGTGCCAGCAGCTCAAACAGGGAGGGTGGCCAGCCCCAGCATTTT
cdr3_aa: CASSSNREGGQPQHF
clone_size: -
d_call: -
j_call: TRBJ1-5
v_call: TRBV7-9
cdr3_length: 15

cdr3_nt: TGCAGCGTTGAAGGGGGAGACACAACTAATGAAAAACTGTTTTTT
cdr3_aa: CSVEGGDTTNEKLFF
clone_size: -
d_call: -
j_call: TRBJ1-4
v_call: TRBV29-1
cdr3_length: 15

cdr3_nt: TGCGCCAGCAGTGAGTCGGGACACGATCAGCCCCAACATTTT
cdr3_aa: CASSESGHDQPQHF
clone_size: -
d_call: -
j_call: TRBJ1-5
v_call: TRBV10-2
cdr3_length: 14

cdr3_nt: TGTGCCAGCAGCACGGACAGGGGGTATGGCTACACCTTC
cdr3_aa: CASSTDRGYGYTF
clone_size: -
d_call: TRBD1
j_call: TRBJ1-2
v_call: TRBV5-6
cdr3_length: 13

cdr3_nt: TGTGCCAGCACCACGGCAAGGGGGCGCTTTGACTATGGCTACACCTTC
cdr3_aa: CASTTARGRFDYGYTF
clone_size: -
d_call: TRBD1
j_call: TRBJ1-2
v_call: TRBV5-4
cdr3_length: 16

cdr3_nt: TGCGCCAGCAGCACAGGGGGCCCTTCCTACGAGCAGTACTTC
cdr3_aa: CASSTGGPSYEQYF
clone_size: -
d_call: TRBD1
j_call: TRBJ2-7
v_call: TRBV10-1
cdr3_length: 14

cdr3_nt: TGTGCCAGTAGGACAGGGCTCGCCATATATTTT
cdr3_aa: CASRTGLAIYF
clone_size: -
d_call: TRBD1
j_call: TRBJ1-3
v_call: TRBV19
cdr3_length: 11

cdr3_nt: TGTGCCAGCAGTTCCAGCGCCACAGATACGCAGTATTTT
cdr3_aa: CASSSSATDTQYF
clone_size: few
d_call: -
j_call: TRBJ2-3
v_call: TRBV28
cdr3_length: 13

cdr3_nt: TGCGCCAGCAGTGAGCCACAGGGGATAGGCACCGGGGAGCTGTTTTTT
cdr3_aa: CASSEPQGIGTGELFF
clone_size: -
d_call: TRBD1
j_call: TRBJ2-2
v_call: TRBV10-1
cdr3_length: 16

cdr3_nt: TGCGCCAGCAGCCTGGGACAGGCAAAGGGGAACACTGAAGCTTTCTTT
cdr3_aa: CASSLGQAKGNTEAFF
clone_size: few
d_call: TRBD1
j_call: TRBJ1-1
v_call: TRBV5-1
cdr3_length: 16

cdr3_nt: TGCGCCAGCAGCTTGCCGGGACAGGGTTACAATGAGCAGTTCTTC
cdr3_aa: CASSLPGQGYNEQFF
clone_size: few
d_call: TRBD1
j_call: TRBJ2-1
v_call: TRBV5-1
cdr3_length: 15

cdr3_nt: TGTGCCAGCATGACTAGCGGGAAGGGCACAGATACGCAGTATTTT
cdr3_aa: CASMTSGKGTDTQYF
clone_size: -
d_call: TRBD2
j_call: TRBJ2-3
v_call: TRBV2
cdr3_length: 15